This TCR beta chain was sequenced during a study of cytomegalovirus exposure and HLA in healthy donors. Study-level points and caveats: Rates of TCR association differed by HLA locus in a later analysis, with DRB1 highest and HLA-C lowest.

A multiplex PCR was run with 60 Vbeta primers and 13 Jbeta primers. In the original workflow: Among the unique TCR beta chains that a later analysis counted, 75 million to 85 million in all, approximately 12 million were shared. Only in-frame clones appear in the TCRdb table, and some are missing; sequencing was by immunoSEQ multiplex PCR. V, J and clone size were drawn from that table, and D and trimming were deduced from the DNA. The sample has about 160,000 clones, approximately 88% seen once; the top ten hold less than 0.4%. Concerning this clone: The antigen is undetermined.

Sequenced input: PBMCs. This sequence was found in a boy younger than 10 in good health and CMV-seronegative.

CDR3 residues: CASSSYGGDTGELFF. As DNA, the CDR3 is TGTGCCAGCAGCTCCTACGGGGGGGACACCGGGGAGCTGTTTTTT. The genes are TRBV7-3 and TRBJ2-2; TRBD2 agrees at 8 bases. CDR3 length: 15 amino acids. Losses at the gene ends were 4 bases for V and 3 bases for J; bases not matched to a gene: 4. Germline V gene sequence: CDR1 SGHTA, CDR2 FQGTGA.